These T cell receptor beta chains were read from a single sample in a study of T-cell memory formation after mild COVID-19. TCRdb reprocessed the 5' RACE reads with MiXCR, giving one entry per CDR3 protein. The profile shows roughly 310,000 distinct CDR3 sequences, approximately 15% of them singletons. The material sequenced was PBMCs or a T cell subset sorted from them (not recorded which). The receptors here all came from a man younger than 35 who had mild COVID-19 (a few samples of this study predate the infection). Cell type and time point are not known. The CDR3 runs from the conserved cysteine through the conserved F or W. D genes are given only for firm matches. Expanded clones are given a class, and other clones once, few, many or no size at all.

abundance	v_gene	j_gene	d_gene	CDR3nt	CDR3aa
few	TRBV5-1	TRBJ1-5	.	TGCGCCAGCAGCTTACGCCCCAGAGAGCAGCCCCAGCATTTT	CASSLRPREQPQHF
.	TRBV10-3	TRBJ1-1	.	TGTGCCATCAGTGACACGGGGGGAGGGTTCACTGAAGCTTTCTTT	CAISDTGGGFTEAFF
.	TRBV5-4	TRBJ2-5	TRBD1	TGTGCCAGCAGCTGGGGACAGAGCGTTCGTGGAGAGACCCAGTACTTC	CASSWGQSVRGETQYF
.	TRBV7-2	TRBJ1-2	.	TGTGCCAGCAGGACAACAGGGCGCTCCTATGGCTACACCTTC	CASRTTGRSYGYTF
few	TRBV24-1	TRBJ2-1	.	TGTGCCACCAGTGATTTAAACCACAATGAGCAGTTCTTC	CATSDLNHNEQFF
.	TRBV7-9	TRBJ1-1	TRBD1	TGTGCCAGCAGCGCCAGACAGGGACTCACTGAAGCTTTCTTT	CASSARQGLTEAFF
.	TRBV20-1	TRBJ1-5	.	TGCAGTGCTAGAGATCAAGGCAGGGGCGGCAATCAGCCCCAGCATTTT	CSARDQGRGGNQPQHF
.	TRBV29-1	TRBJ2-3	.	TGCAGCGTTGAGATGCCAGGGGAATCCGCAGATACGCAGTATTTT	CSVEMPGESADTQYF
few	TRBV5-1	TRBJ1-1	.	TGCGCCAGCAGCTTGCTTAAGAGGCAGGGGCCCACTGAAGCTTTCTTT	CASSLLKRQGPTEAFF
few	TRBV12-3/TRBV12-4	TRBJ1-5	TRBD1	TGTGCCAGCAGTTTACAGGGGGGATTCAATCAGCCCCAGCATTTT	CASSLQGGFNQPQHF
.	TRBV6-5	TRBJ1-2	.	TGTGCCAGCAGTTACGACAGCCACGGGTATGGCTACACCTTC	CASSYDSHGYGYTF
.	TRBV7-2	TRBJ2-5	.	TGTGCCAGCAGCCAACAGTTTAGGGAGACCCAGTACTTC	CASSQQFRETQYF
few	TRBV9	TRBJ1-2	.	TGTGCCAGCAGCCTCACGGGGGGCCAGGACTATGGCTACACCTTC	CASSLTGGQDYGYTF
many	TRBV7-2	TRBJ2-3	.	TGTGCCAGCAGGAAAGGGGCCCCAGGAGATACGCAGTATTTT	CASRKGAPGDTQYF
few	TRBV6-5	TRBJ2-6	TRBD1	TGTGCCAGCAGTTACTCCACCGAGGGGGCACAGCCAACCTCTGGGGCCAACGTCCTGACTTTC	CASSYSTEGAQPTSGANVLTF
.	TRBV7-9	TRBJ1-2	.	TGTGCCAGCAGCTTAGTGGAGGTTGGCTATGGCTACACCTTC	CASSLVEVGYGYTF
few	TRBV28	TRBJ1-2	.	TGTGCCAGCAGGGCAATAACGGAGTACACCTTC	CASRAITEYTF
few	TRBV10-2	TRBJ2-5	.	TGCGCCAGCAGTGGACTCGGCGGAGAGACCCAGTACTTC	CASSGLGGETQYF
many	TRBV6-5	TRBJ2-7	.	TGTGCCAGCAGTCGGACGGGCACCTACGAGCAGTACTTC	CASSRTGTYEQYF
.	TRBV6-5	TRBJ2-3	TRBD2	TGTGCCAGCCGGACTAGCGGTACAGATACGCAGTATTTT	CASRTSGTDTQYF
.	TRBV24-1	TRBJ2-1	TRBD2	TGTGCCACCAGTGACCGGGGGGGCAGCAGCTACAATGAGCAGTTCTTC	CATSDRGGSSYNEQFF
few	TRBV6-1	TRBJ2-3	.	TGTGCCAGCAGGTGGGCTAGCAGGACAGATACGCAGTATTTT	CASRWASRTDTQYF
few	TRBV7-2	TRBJ2-5	TRBD2	TGTGCCAGCAGCTTTTTGACTAGCGGAAAAGAGACCCAGTACTTC	CASSFLTSGKETQYF
.	TRBV18	TRBJ1-1	.	TGTGCCAGCTCCGGGGTACAGAACACTGAAGCTTTCTTT	CASSGVQNTEAFF
.	TRBV6-6	TRBJ1-2	TRBD1	TGTGCCAGCAGGCCCGACAGGGTGGTATATGGCTACACCTTC	CASRPDRVVYGYTF
once	TRBV4-1	TRBJ1-1	.	TGCGCCAGCAGCCAGGAGGGGCTGGGCACTGAAGCTTTCTTT	CASSQEGLGTEAFF
.	TRBV4-2	TRBJ2-1	TRBD2	TGTGCCAGCAGCCCGCTCCCTAGCGGGGGCCGCTCCTACAATGAGCAGTTCTTC	CASSPLPSGGRSYNEQFF
.	TRBV5-1	TRBJ1-2	.	TGCGCCAGCAGCAGGGCTCTAGCCGGGACTAACTATGGCTACACCTTC	CASSRALAGTNYGYTF
.	TRBV25-1	TRBJ2-2	TRBD1	TGTGCCAGCAGTGCCCGGGACAGGAACACCGGGGAGCTGTTTTTT	CASSARDRNTGELFF
.	TRBV6-5	TRBJ1-2	.	TGTGCCAGCAGTTACTCAGGGAAGAAAAATAACTATGGCTACACCTTC	CASSYSGKKNNYGYTF
.	TRBV5-1	TRBJ2-2	TRBD1	TGCGCCAGCAGCTACGACAGGGGGCAGAGCGGGGAGCTGTTTTTT	CASSYDRGQSGELFF
.	TRBV27	TRBJ1-5	.	TGTGCCAGCAGTTTTAGGGGAGAGCCCCAGCATTTT	CASSFRGEPQHF
many	TRBV6-6	TRBJ1-6	.	TGTGCCAGCAGGACAGAATATAATTCACCCCTCCACTTT	CASRTEYNSPLHF
.	TRBV18	TRBJ1-2	.	TGTGCCAGCTCCTCTCCTCCCCTCTATGGCTACACCTTC	CASSSPPLYGYTF
few	TRBV7-2	TRBJ2-7	.	TGTGCCAGCAGCCCCCGGACGGGGAGCTCCTACGAGCAGTACTTC	CASSPRTGSSYEQYF
few	TRBV18	TRBJ2-3	.	TGTGCCAGCTCACCACCGGCTCAGCTGGATACGCAGTATTTT	CASSPPAQLDTQYF
many	TRBV5-1	TRBJ2-1	.	TGCGCCAGCAGCCCAGCTGGGCAGGGGGGTTACAATGAGCAGTTCTTC	CASSPAGQGGYNEQFF
.	TRBV2	TRBJ1-5	.	TGTGCCAGCAGGGGGAGCGGGGCGCGGAGCAATCAGCCCCAGCATTTT	CASRGSGARSNQPQHF
few	TRBV7-2	TRBJ1-4	TRBD1	TGTGCCAGCAGCTTATTGGGACAGCTTAATGAAAAACTGTTTTTT	CASSLLGQLNEKLFF
.	TRBV6-5	TRBJ1-1	.	TGTGCCAGCAGTCCCTGGGCGGCGGACACTGAAGCTTTCTTT	CASSPWAADTEAFF
few	TRBV3-1	TRBJ1-5	.	TGTGCCAGCAGCCAGGGGTGGGGAGGAGGGAGTCAGCCCCAGCATTTT	CASSQGWGGGSQPQHF
few	TRBV6-2/TRBV6-3	TRBJ2-7	.	TGTGCCAGCAGTCCTCGACGAAACTACGAGCAGTACTTC	CASSPRRNYEQYF
.	TRBV20-1	TRBJ2-3	.	TGCAGTGCTAGGCAGACTGCTACCACAGATACGCAGTATTTT	CSARQTATTDTQYF
many	TRBV12-3/TRBV12-4	TRBJ2-4	TRBD2	TGTGCCAGCAGTCTACTAGCGGGGGGGGTAAACATTCAGTACTTC	CASSLLAGGVNIQYF
.	TRBV12-3/TRBV12-4	TRBJ2-7	TRBD1	TGTGCCAGCAGTGAGGACAGGGGGGACGAGCAGTACTTC	CASSEDRGDEQYF
many	TRBV5-1	TRBJ1-5	.	TGCGCCAGCAGCTTGATAGGGAACCAGCCCCAGCATTTT	CASSLIGNQPQHF
few	TRBV7-6	TRBJ2-3	.	TGTGCCAGCAGGAACAGGGACCAAAACACAGATACGCAGTATTTT	CASRNRDQNTDTQYF
.	TRBV7-2	TRBJ2-5	.	TGTGCCAGCAGCTTGGAGGGCGACCAAGAGACCCAGTACTTC	CASSLEGDQETQYF
many	TRBV2	TRBJ2-3	.	TGTGCCAGCGGTCAGGGGGGGACGTTAAGCACAGATACGCAGTATTTT	CASGQGGTLSTDTQYF
many	TRBV6-2/TRBV6-3	TRBJ2-3	.	TGTGCCAGCACTCGGACTACATCACCCACAGATACGCAGTATTTT	CASTRTTSPTDTQYF
few	TRBV20-1	TRBJ2-1	TRBD2	TGCAGTGCGACTCCAGCGGGGGTCTACAATGAGCAGTTCTTC	CSATPAGVYNEQFF